This T cell receptor (beta chain) was obtained from a study of OX40 agonist ivuxolimab in advanced cancers. Study conclusions and caveats: Low normalized T-cell clonal expansion also characterized some of the nonresponders. Clones of CD4+ and CD8+ blood T cells grew by week 6 at doses of 0.1 to 3.0 mg/kg.

Sequenced by immunoSEQ multiplex PCR; TCRdb stores in-frame clones only, minus some. The sample carries some 26,000 clones, about three quarters recorded once. Trimming took 7 bases from V and 8 from J; bases not matched to a gene: 13. The CDR3 extends over 16 amino acids. Germline V gene data show CDR1 as SGHTA and CDR2 as FQGNSA. About this clone itself: Its antigen is still unknown.

This specimen consisted of CD4+ or CD8+ T cells sorted from blood, obtained in a trial of the OX40 agonist ivuxolimab. J is TRBJ2-1 and V is TRBV7-2; 11 bases match TRBD1. The sequence came from an adult with an advanced solid tumor such as melanoma, head and neck, liver or kidney cancer. The CDR3, as DNA: TGTGCCAGCACCCAACGTGCTCCGGGACAGGGGGATGAGCAGTTCTTC. Protein: CASTQRAPGQGDEQFF.